This T cell receptor beta chain was found in a study of cytomegalovirus exposure and HLA in healthy donors. Study in general: The same platform as the approximately 670 first-cohort repertoires was used for the 130 or so validation repertoires, a later analysis reported.

Assay: immunoSEQ multiplex PCR; the TCRdb copy retains only in-frame clones and omits some. The sample contains 150,000 to 200,000 clones, 84% of which appear only once. Whole-study findings and limits: Both high specificity and high sensitivity reportedly marked the classifier's diagnosis of cytomegalovirus status. Through in vitro validation, a few CMV-associated chains were shown to be specific for CMV antigens.

Comments on this clone: The antigen is not known.

This CDR3 has 13 residues. Germline CDR1 SGDLS, CDR2 YYNGEE. The V and J ends lost 2 bases and 3 bases respectively, with 8 bases between them. The source of this sequence is a man aged 18 to 30 in good health and CMV-seropositive. The rearrangement joins TRBV9 to TRBJ1-1, with D perhaps matching TRBD1 (5 bases). Sequencing was performed on PBMCs. CDR3 sequence reads: CASSVGADTEAFF. For the CDR3, the DNA is TGTGCCAGCAGCGTTGGGGCGGACACTGAAGCTTTCTTT.